The 18 T cell receptor beta chains presented below share a single source sample, sequenced in a study of T cell responses to AZD1222 COVID-19 vaccine. Profiling relied on immunoSEQ multiplex PCR, and the TCRdb table lists in-frame clones only, not all of them. The table has 55,000 to 65,000 clones, 80% seen once. Sequencing was performed on peripheral blood, taken 28 days after the second AZD1222 dose. These receptors came from an adult who received the AZD1222 COVID-19 vaccine.

The V call is TRBV10-2, the J call TRBJ2-1; unclear D gene. The CDR3 is made up of 11 amino acids. Germline V gives CDR1 WSHSY, CDR2 SAAADI. Trimming removed 4 bases from V and 5 bases from J, with 3 bases in between. DNA of the CDR3: TGCGCCAGCAGTGCACACAATGAGCAGTTCTTC. Its translation is CASSAHNEQFF.

This clone was seen a handful of times. The chain joins TRBV19 to TRBJ1-3; D ambiguous. V shed 5 bases and J shed 0 bases, with 11 bases lying between them. CDR3 size: 15 residues. Germline V gene sequence: CDR1 LNHDA, CDR2 SQIVND (reference sequence). The CDR3, as DNA: TGTGCCAGTAGTGTATATGGGAGCTCTGGAAACACCATATATTTT. This translates into CASSVYGSSGNTIYF.

This chain links TRBV27 with TRBJ2-3, with 10 positions matching TRBD2. CDR1 and CDR2 (germline): MNHEY, SMNVEV (reference sequence). The CDR3 is 15 residues long. J lost 2 bases, V lost 5 bases, and 4 bases had no gene match. The CDR3 sequence is CASSLGLAFTDTQYF. The CDR3 DNA sequence: TGTGCCAGCAGTCTGGGACTAGCGTTCACAGATACGCAGTATTTT.

This sequence joins TRBV7-2 and TRBJ2-3; D is undetermined. V dropped 2 bases and J dropped 10 bases, with 13 bases sitting between them. CDR1 is SGHTA and CDR2 is FQGNSA in the germline V gene. This CDR3 spans 13 amino acids. DNA for the CDR3: TGTGCCAGCAGCTTATCTTCGGCCGTGGCGCAGTATTTT. It codes for CASSLSSAVAQYF.

V and J are TRBV19 and TRBJ1-2; D may be TRBD1 (6 bases). Per germline, CDR1 LNHDA and CDR2 SQIVND (reference sequence). The CDR3 runs 14 residues. Trimming stripped 7 bases from V and 6 bases from J, with 18 bases between. The CDR3 DNA follows: TGTGCCAGTACCGAAGGGGGGAATCGGGATGGCTACACCTTC. Its translation: CASTEGGNRDGYTF.

This chain joins TRBV2 and TRBJ1-1; 12 positions agree with TRBD1. The CDR3 runs 15 residues. The J segment lost 5 bases and the V segment lost 4 bases, leaving 5 bases of the junction unmatched. Looked up from germline, CDR1 is SNHLY and CDR2 is FYNNEI. CDR3 in amino acids: CASSGGQGAGTEAFF. The CDR3 region has the DNA TGTGCCAGCAGTGGGGGACAGGGGGCTGGGACTGAAGCTTTCTTT.

The chain has TRBV7-6 and TRBJ1-3, with D possibly TRBD1 on 6 matching bases. Trimming removed 2 bases from V and 0 bases from J, with 14 bases in between. CDR3 length: 17 residues. The V gene's germline CDR1 is SGHVS and CDR2 FNYEAQ. CDR3 sequence (DNA): TGTGCCAGCAGCTTAAACCCCGGAGGGGGCTCTGGAAACACCATATATTTT. Translating it yields CASSLNPGGGSGNTIYF.

The genes are TRBV19 and TRBJ1-5; 7 positions agree with TRBD1. Per germline, CDR1 LNHDA and CDR2 SQIVND (reference sequence). The CDR3 is 15 residues long. The V segment lost 5 bases and the J segment 4 bases; nucleotides outside the gene matches: 8. The CDR3 protein is CASSAPRDRNQPQHF. The CDR3 DNA sequence: TGTGCCAGTAGTGCCCCCCGGGACAGAAATCAGCCCCAGCATTTT.

The V gene is TRBV6-2 or TRBV6-3, the J gene TRBJ1-1; TRBD1 aligns across 9 bases. The junction had 3 bases not matched to a gene; V was cut back by 2 bases and J by 2 bases. This CDR3 region has 15 residues. The germline V gene has CDR1 MNHEY and CDR2 SVGEGT. CDR3 nucleotide sequence: TGTGCCAGCAGTTACGACAGGGGGGGAAACACTGAAGCTTTCTTT. This translates into CASSYDRGGNTEAFF.

This clone was counted only a few times. The chain links TRBV15 to TRBJ2-1; D might be TRBD2 (6 bases). CDR3 size: 16 residues. V lost 0 bases and J 7 bases, leaving 16 bases between the germline ends. CDR1 LNHNV and CDR2 YYDKDF come from the germline V gene (reference sequence). The DNA of the CDR3 is TGTGCCACCAGCAGAGATCTACTCGGGGGTCGGAATGAGCAGTTCTTC. Amino acids: CATSRDLLGGRNEQFF.

CDR3 loop: CASDRAGGRGYTF. As DNA, the CDR3 is TGTGCCAGCGACAGGGCTGGGGGACGAGGCTACACCTTC. The chain recombines TRBV28 with TRBJ1-2; TRBD1 aligns across 7 bases. V dropped 8 bases and J dropped 8; count of bases not matched to a gene: 11. Germline loops: CDR1 MDHEN, CDR2 SYDVKM. The CDR3 sequence is 13 residues long.

The chain uses TRBV10-3 and TRBJ2-7, with 7 nucleotides matching TRBD2. The CDR3 has 13 residues. J lost 0 bases, V lost 10 bases, and 6 bases had no gene match. In germline, CDR1 is ENHRY, CDR2 SYGVKD. CDR3 residues: CATQRGPSYEQYF. Here the CDR3 DNA reads TGTGCCACTCAGCGGGGACCCTCCTACGAGCAGTACTTC.

This sequence joins TRBV3-1 (or the pseudogene TRBV3-2) and TRBJ1-2; D remains unclear. Trimming removed 4 bases from V and 6 bases from J, with 18 bases in between. Germline V CDR1 and CDR2: LGHDT, YNNKEL (reference sequence). The CDR3 has 15 residues. CDR3 sequence (DNA): TGTGCCAGCAGCCCAGTTGCGGGTCTCGGGGATGGCTACACCTTC. Translating it yields CASSPVAGLGDGYTF.

This clone was recorded only once. The rearrangement joins TRBV24-1 to TRBJ2-5; D unclear. The V gene lost 9 bases and the J gene lost 5 bases, with 9 bases spanning the gap. The length of the CDR3 is 11 residues. Germline loops: CDR1 KGHDR, CDR2 SFDVKD. The CDR3 spells CATEDGETQYF. Here the CDR3 DNA reads TGTGCCACCGAGGACGGCGAGACCCAGTACTTC.

The chain combines TRBV19 with TRBJ2-2, with TRBD2 matching over 10 bases. V shed 0 bases, J shed 4 bases, and the junction held 2 bases outside the gene matches. Germline CDR1 LNHDA, CDR2 SQIVND (reference sequence). The CDR3 consists of 16 residues. CDR3 in DNA: TGTGCCAGTAGTATAGATAGCGGGAGGTTCACCGGGGAGCTGTTTTTT. Translation gives CASSIDSGRFTGELFF.

In DNA, the CDR3 is TGCGCCAGCAGCCTCCTTGCAGGGACAACTAATGAAAAACTGTTTTTT. It is translated as CASSLLAGTTNEKLFF. The chain joins TRBV5-1 to TRBJ1-4, with D perhaps matching TRBD1 (5 bases). CDR1 and CDR2 (germline): SGHRS, YFSETQ. Trimming removed 4 bases at V and 0 bases at J, with 13 bases between. The CDR3 is made up of 16 amino acids.

This clone has a handful of counts. The rearrangement uses TRBV6-2 or TRBV6-3 and TRBJ1-1, with 7 positions matching TRBD1. The germline V gene has CDR1 MNHEY and CDR2 SVGEGT. CDR3 length equals 14 residues. V lost 5 bases, J lost 1 base, and 4 bases stayed unmatched. CDR3 sequence: CASSKQGSNTEAFF. The CDR3 nucleotides read TGTGCCAGCAGTAAACAGGGGTCGAACACTGAAGCTTTCTTT.

This rearrangement joins TRBV5-1 to TRBJ2-2, with 12 bases identical to TRBD2. The germline gives CDR1 SGHRS, CDR2 YFSETQ. V dropped 2 bases and J dropped 10; count of bases not matched to a gene: 12. The CDR3 covers 17 residues. The CDR3: CASSFSTSGSIIEELFF. As DNA, the CDR3 is TGCGCCAGCAGCTTCTCGACTAGCGGGAGCATTATTGAGGAGCTGTTTTTT. Variable domain in full (rest from reference TRBV5-1 and TRBJ2-2): KAGVTQTPRYLIKTRGQQVTLSCSPISGHRSVSWYQQTPGQGLQFLFEYFSETQRNKGNFPGRFSGRQFSNSRSEMNVSTLELGDSALYLCASSFSTSGSIIEELFFGEGSRLTVL.